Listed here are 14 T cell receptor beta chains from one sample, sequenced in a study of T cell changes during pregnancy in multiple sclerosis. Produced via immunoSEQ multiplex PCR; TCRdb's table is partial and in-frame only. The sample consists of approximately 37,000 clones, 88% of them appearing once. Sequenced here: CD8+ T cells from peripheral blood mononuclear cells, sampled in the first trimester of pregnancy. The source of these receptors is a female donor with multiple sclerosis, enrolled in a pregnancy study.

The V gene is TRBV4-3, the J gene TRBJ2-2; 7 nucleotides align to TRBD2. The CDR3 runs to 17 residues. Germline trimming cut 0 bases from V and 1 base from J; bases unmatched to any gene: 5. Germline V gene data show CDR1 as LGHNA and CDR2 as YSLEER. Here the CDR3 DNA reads TGCGCCAGCAGCCAAGATCCAACGGGGGGGAACACCGGGGAGCTGTTTTTT. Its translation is CASSQDPTGGNTGELFF.

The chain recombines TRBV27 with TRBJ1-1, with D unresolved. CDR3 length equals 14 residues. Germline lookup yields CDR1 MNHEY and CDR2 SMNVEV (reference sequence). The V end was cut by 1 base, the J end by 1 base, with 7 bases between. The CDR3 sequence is CASSLWAGNTEAFF. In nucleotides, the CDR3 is TGTGCCAGCAGTTTATGGGCAGGGAACACTGAAGCTTTCTTT.

The chain's CDR3 is CASSLWGTSGGGTDTQYF. In DNA form, the CDR3 reads TGTGCCAGTAGCCTCTGGGGGACTAGCGGGGGAGGCACAGATACGCAGTATTTT. V gene TRBV19 combines with J gene TRBJ2-3; TRBD2 matches at 14 bases. Germline CDR1 reads LNHDA; CDR2 reads SQIVND (reference sequence). The J segment lost 1 base and the V segment lost 6 bases, leaving 9 bases of the junction unmatched. The CDR3 covers 18 residues.

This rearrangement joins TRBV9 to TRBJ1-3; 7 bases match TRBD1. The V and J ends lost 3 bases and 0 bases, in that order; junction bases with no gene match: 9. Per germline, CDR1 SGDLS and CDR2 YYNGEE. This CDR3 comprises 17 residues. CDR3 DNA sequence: TGTGCCAGCAGCGCCTGGGACAGCGATTTCTCTGGAAACACCATATATTTT. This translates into CASSAWDSDFSGNTIYF.

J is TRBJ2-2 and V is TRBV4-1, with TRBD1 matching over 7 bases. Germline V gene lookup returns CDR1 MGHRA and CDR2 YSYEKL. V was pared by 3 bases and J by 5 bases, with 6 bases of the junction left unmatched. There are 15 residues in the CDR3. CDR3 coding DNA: TGCGCCAGCAGCCACCCCCCAGGGGGAACCGGGGAGCTGTTTTTT. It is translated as CASSHPPGGTGELFF.

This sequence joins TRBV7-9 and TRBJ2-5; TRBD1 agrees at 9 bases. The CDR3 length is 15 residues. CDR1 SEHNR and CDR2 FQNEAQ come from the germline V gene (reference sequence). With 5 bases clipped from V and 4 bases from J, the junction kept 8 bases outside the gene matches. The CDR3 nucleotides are TGTGCCAGCAGCCCCTTGGGACAGGGAGGAGAGACCCAGTACTTC. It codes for CASSPLGQGGETQYF. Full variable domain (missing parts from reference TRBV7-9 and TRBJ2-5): DTGVSQNPRHKITKRGQNVTFRCDPISEHNRLYWYRQTLGQGPEFLTYFQNEAQLEKSRLLSDRFSAERPKGSFSTLEIQRTEQGDSAMYLCASSPLGQGGETQYFGPGTRLLVL.

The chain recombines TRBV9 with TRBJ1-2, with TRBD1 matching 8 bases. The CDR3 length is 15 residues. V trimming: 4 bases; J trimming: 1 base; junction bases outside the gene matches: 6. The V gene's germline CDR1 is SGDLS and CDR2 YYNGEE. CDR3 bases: TGTGCCAGCAGCTCAGGGGGCGCAGGTAACTATGGCTACACCTTC. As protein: CASSSGGAGNYGYTF.

Written as DNA, the CDR3 is TGTGCTAGTACAGGACACTTGAGAGGGGCCAACGTCCTGACTTTC. It is translated as CASTGHLRGANVLTF. The J gene is TRBJ2-6, the V gene TRBV12-5, with D possibly TRBD1 on 5 matching bases. The CDR3 length is 15 residues. Deletions cut 8 bases from V and 4 bases from J, with 15 bases between. CDR1 and CDR2 from the germline V gene are LGHNT and FRNRAP.

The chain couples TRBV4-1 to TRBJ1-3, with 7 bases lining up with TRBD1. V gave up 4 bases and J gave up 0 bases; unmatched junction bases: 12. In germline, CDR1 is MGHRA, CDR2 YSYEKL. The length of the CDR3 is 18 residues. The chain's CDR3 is CASSPRGHTGASGNTIYF. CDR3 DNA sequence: TGCGCCAGCAGCCCCAGAGGACATACAGGGGCCTCTGGAAACACCATATATTTT.

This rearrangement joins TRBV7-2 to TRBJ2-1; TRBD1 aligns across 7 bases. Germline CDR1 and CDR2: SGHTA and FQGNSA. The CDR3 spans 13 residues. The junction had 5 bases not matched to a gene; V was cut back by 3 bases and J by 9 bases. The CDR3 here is CASSLTGWSEQFF. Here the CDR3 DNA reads TGTGCCAGCAGCTTGACAGGGTGGAGTGAGCAGTTCTTC.

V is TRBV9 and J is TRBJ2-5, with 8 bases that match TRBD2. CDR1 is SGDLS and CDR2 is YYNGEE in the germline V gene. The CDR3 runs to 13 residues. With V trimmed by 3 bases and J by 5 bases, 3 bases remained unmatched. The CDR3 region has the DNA TGTGCCAGCAGCGGCGGGGGGAGCGAGACCCAGTACTTC. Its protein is CASSGGGSETQYF.

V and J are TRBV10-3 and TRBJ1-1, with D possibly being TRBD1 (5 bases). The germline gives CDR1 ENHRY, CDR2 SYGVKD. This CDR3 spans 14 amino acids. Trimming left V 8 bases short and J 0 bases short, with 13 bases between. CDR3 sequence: CAIGDSPLNTEAFF. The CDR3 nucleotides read TGTGCCATCGGAGACAGTCCCCTGAACACTGAAGCTTTCTTT.

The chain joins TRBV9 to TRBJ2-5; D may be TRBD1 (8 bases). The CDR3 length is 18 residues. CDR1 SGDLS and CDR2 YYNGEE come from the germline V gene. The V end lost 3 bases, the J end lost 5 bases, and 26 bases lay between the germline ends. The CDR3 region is CASSAGLGGAGGVETQYF. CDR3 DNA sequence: TGTGCCAGCAGCGCCGGTTTAGGGGGGGCAGGGGGCGTTGAGACCCAGTACTTC.

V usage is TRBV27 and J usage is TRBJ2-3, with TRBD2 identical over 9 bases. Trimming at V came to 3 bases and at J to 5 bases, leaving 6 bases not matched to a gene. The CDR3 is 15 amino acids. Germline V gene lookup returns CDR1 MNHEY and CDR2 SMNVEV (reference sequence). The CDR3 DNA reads TGTGCCAGCAGTTTCGCGGGGACTAGCTTAGATACGCAGTATTTT. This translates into CASSFAGTSLDTQYF.